The present entry profiles one T cell receptor beta chain with its context. Sequenced by immunoSEQ multiplex PCR; TCRdb stores in-frame clones only, minus some. Counted here are approximately 30,000 clones, more than 70% occurring once; the ten biggest clones make up 2% to 3%. CDR1 is KGHSH and CDR2 is LQKENI in the germline V gene. V lost 5 bases to trimming and J lost 4 bases; unmatched junction nucleotides: 22. The length of the CDR3 is 19 residues. The record originates from a study of blood T cell repertoires in COVID-19. Turning to the study itself: PBMCs, B-cell-depleted T cells, or T cells provided the cDNA or gDNA that made up the material.

The chain links TRBV18 to TRBJ1-2, with 7 bases aligning to TRBD1. The receptor was derived from a human donor in a cohort sampled during active COVID-19. The sequenced sample was peripheral blood. The CDR3, as DNA: TGTGCCAGCTCATTACGAAAAACGGGACAGATTTCAAACGGCTATGGCTACACCTTC. Its protein is CASSLRKTGQISNGYGYTF. The full variable domain, completed using reference TRBV18 and TRBJ1-2, is NAGVMQNPRHLVRRRGQEARLRCSPMKGHSHVYWYRQLPEEGLKFMVYLQKENIIDESGMPKERFSAEFPKEGPSILRIQQVVRGDSAAYFCASSLRKTGQISNGYGYTFGSGTRLTVV.